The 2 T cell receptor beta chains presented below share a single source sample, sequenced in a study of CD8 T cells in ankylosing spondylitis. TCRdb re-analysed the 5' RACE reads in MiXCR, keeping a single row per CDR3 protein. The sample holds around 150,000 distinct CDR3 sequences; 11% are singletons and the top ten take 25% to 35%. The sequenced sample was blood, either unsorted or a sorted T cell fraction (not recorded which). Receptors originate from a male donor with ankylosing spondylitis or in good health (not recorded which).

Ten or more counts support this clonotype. As DNA, the CDR3 is TGCAGCGTTGTTGAAGGGACCGGGGAGCTGTTTTTT. The encoded protein is CSVVEGTGELFF. The genes are TRBV29-1 and TRBJ2-2, with unresolved D. The V end lost 4 bases, the J end lost 5 bases, and 8 bases lay between the germline ends. CDR1 and CDR2 (germline): SQVTM, ANQGSEA. There are 12 residues in the CDR3.

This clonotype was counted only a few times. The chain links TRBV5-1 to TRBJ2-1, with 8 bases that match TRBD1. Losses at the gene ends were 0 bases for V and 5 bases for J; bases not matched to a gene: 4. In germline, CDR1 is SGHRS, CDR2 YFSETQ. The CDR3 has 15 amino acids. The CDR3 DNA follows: TGCGCCAGCAGCTTGGCCCAGGGGGCCCACAATGAGCAGTTCTTC. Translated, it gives CASSLAQGAHNEQFF.